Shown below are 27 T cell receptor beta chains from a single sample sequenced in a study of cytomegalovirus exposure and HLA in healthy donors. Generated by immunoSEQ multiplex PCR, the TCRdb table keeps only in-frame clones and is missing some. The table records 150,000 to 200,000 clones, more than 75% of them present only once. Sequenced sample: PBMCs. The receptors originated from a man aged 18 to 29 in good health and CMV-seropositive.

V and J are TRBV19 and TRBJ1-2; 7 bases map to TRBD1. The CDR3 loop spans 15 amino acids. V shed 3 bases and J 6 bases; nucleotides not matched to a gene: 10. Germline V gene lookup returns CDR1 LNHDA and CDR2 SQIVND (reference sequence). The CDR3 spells CASSINRGPGDGYTF. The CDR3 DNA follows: TGTGCCAGTAGTATCAACAGGGGACCCGGCGATGGCTACACCTTC.

CDR3 coding DNA: TGCGCCAGCAGCTCGGGACAGGTTCAGAACACTGAAGCTTTCTTT. Encoded protein: CASSSGQVQNTEAFF. This chain links TRBV5-1 with TRBJ1-1; 8 positions match TRBD1. Germline loops: CDR1 SGHRS, CDR2 YFSETQ. After removal of 3 bases from V and 1 base from J, the junction contained 5 bases not matched to a gene. CDR3 length equals 15 residues. The full variable domain, with the rest looked up from reference TRBV5-1 and TRBJ1-1, is KAGVTQTPRYLIKTRGQQVTLSCSPISGHRSVSWYQQTPGQGLQFLFEYFSETQRNKGNFPGRFSGRQFSNSRSEMNVSTLELGDSALYLCASSSGQVQNTEAFFGQGTRLTVV.

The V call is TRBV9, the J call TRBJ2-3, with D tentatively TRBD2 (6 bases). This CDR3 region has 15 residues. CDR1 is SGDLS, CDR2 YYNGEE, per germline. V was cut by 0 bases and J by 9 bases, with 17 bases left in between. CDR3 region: CASSVVGAGLDTQYF. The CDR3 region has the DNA TGTGCCAGCAGCGTAGTAGGAGCGGGCCTCGACACGCAGTATTTT.

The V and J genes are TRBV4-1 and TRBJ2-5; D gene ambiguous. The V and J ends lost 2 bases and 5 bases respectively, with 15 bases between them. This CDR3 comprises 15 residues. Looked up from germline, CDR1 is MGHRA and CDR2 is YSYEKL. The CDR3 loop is CASSQSGPRRETQYF. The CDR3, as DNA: TGCGCCAGCAGCCAATCGGGTCCCCGCCGGGAGACCCAGTACTTC.

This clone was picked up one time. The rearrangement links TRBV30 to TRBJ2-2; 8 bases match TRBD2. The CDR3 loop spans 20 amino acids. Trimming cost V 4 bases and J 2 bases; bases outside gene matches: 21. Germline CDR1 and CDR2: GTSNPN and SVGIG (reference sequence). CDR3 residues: CAWKGGSFRLAGLNTGELFF. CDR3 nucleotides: TGTGCCTGGAAAGGCGGGTCCTTTCGCCTAGCGGGTTTAAACACCGGGGAGCTGTTTTTT.

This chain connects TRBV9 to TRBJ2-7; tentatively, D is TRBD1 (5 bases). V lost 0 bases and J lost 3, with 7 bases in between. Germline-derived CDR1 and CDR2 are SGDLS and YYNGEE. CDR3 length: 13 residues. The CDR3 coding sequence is TGTGCCAGCAGCGTAGCAGACAGCTACGAGCAGTACTTC. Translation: CASSVADSYEQYF.

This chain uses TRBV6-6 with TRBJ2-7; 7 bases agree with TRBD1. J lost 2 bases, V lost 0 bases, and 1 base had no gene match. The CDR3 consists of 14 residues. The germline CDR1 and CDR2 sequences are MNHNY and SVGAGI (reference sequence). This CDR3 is CASSYSGTAYEQYF. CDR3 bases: TGTGCCAGCAGTTACTCAGGGACAGCCTACGAGCAGTACTTC.

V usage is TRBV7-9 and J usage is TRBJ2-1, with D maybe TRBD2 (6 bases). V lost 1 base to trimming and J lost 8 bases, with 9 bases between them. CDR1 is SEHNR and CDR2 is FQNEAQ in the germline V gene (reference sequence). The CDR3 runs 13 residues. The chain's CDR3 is CASSLVTSDEQFF. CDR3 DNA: TGTGCCAGCAGCTTAGTGACTAGTGATGAGCAGTTCTTC. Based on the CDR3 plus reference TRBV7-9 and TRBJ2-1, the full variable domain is DTGVSQNPRHKITKRGQNVTFRCDPISEHNRLYWYRQTLGQGPEFLTYFQNEAQLEKSRLLSDRFSAERPKGSFSTLEIQRTEQGDSAMYLCASSLVTSDEQFFGPGTRLTVL.

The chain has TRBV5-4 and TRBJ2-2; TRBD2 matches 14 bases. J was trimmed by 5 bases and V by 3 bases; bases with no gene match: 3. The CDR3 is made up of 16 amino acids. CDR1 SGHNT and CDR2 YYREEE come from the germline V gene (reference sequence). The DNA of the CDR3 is TGTGCCAGCAGCTCAGGACTAGCGGGAGGTACCGGGGAGCTGTTTTTT. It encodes CASSSGLAGGTGELFF.

Here the CDR3 reads CSVGAGVSDTQYF. The CDR3 region has the DNA TGCAGCGTTGGAGCGGGAGTAAGCGATACGCAGTATTTT. The chain combines TRBV29-1 with TRBJ2-3; 8 nucleotides line up with TRBD2. The germline gives CDR1 SQVTM, CDR2 ANQGSEA. J lost 6 bases, V lost 4 bases, and 6 bases had no gene match. The CDR3 loop spans 13 amino acids.

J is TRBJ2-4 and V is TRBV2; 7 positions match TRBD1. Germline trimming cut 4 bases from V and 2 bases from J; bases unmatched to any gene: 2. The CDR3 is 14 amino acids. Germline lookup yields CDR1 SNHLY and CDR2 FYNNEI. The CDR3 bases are TGTGCCAGCAGTGGACAGGGTCCCAAAAACATTCAGTACTTC. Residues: CASSGQGPKNIQYF.

The CDR3 sequence is CASTPGLTYEQYF. CDR3 in DNA: TGTGCCAGCACCCCGGGACTAACCTACGAGCAGTACTTC. The rearrangement joins TRBV6-5 to TRBJ2-7; 7 nucleotides line up with TRBD2. This CDR3 region has 13 residues. The germline V gene encodes CDR1 MNHEY and CDR2 SVGAGI. V shed 7 bases and J 2 bases; nucleotides not matched to a gene: 5.

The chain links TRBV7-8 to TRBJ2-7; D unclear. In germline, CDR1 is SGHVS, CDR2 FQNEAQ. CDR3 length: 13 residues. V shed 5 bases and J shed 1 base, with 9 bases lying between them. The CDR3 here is CASSAGRSYEQYF. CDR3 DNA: TGTGCCAGCAGCGCTGGCAGATCCTACGAGCAGTACTTC.

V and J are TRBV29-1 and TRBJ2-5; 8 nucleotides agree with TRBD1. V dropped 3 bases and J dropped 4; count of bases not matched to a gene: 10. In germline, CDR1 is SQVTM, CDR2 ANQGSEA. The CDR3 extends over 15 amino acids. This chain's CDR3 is CSVEAGTGGGETQYF. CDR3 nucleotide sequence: TGCAGCGTTGAGGCGGGGACAGGAGGAGGAGAGACCCAGTACTTC.

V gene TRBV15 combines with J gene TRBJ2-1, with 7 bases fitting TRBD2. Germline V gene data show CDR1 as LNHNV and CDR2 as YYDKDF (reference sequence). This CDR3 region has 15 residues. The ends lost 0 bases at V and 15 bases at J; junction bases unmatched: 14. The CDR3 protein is CATSRDVAGVMEAFF. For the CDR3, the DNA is TGTGCCACCAGCAGAGATGTGGCGGGAGTAATGGAGGCGTTCTTC.

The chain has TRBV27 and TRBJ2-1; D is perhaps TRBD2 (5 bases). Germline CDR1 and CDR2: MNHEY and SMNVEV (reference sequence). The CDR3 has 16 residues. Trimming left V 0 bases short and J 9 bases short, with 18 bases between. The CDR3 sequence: CASSLSPAARGSEQFF. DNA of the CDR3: TGTGCCAGCAGTTTATCGCCGGCGGCCAGAGGGTCTGAGCAGTTCTTC.

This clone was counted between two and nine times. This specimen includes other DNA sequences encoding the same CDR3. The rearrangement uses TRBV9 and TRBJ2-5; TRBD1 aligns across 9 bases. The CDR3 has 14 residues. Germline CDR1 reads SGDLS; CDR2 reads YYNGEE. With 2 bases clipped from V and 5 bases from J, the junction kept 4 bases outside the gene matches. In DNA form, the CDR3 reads TGTGCCAGCAGCGTTACAGGGGGCAGGGAGACCCAGTACTTC. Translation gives CASSVTGGRETQYF.

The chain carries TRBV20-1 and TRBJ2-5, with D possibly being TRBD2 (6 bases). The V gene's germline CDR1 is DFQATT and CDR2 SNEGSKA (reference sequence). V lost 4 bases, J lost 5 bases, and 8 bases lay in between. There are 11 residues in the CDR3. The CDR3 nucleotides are TGCAGTGCTAAACTAGCCGAGACCCAGTACTTC. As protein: CSAKLAETQYF.

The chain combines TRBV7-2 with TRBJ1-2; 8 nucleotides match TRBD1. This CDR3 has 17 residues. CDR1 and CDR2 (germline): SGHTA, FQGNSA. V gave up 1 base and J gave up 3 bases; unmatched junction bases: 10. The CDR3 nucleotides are TGTGCCAGCAGCTTAGGACAGGGGTGGGACCTGGACTATGGCTACACCTTC. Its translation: CASSLGQGWDLDYGYTF.

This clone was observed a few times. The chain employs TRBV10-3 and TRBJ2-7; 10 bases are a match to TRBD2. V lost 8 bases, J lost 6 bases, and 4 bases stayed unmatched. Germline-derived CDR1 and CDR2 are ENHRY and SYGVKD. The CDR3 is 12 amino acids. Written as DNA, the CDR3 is TGTGCCATCCGACGGACTAGCGGCGAGCAGTACTTC. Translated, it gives CAIRRTSGEQYF.

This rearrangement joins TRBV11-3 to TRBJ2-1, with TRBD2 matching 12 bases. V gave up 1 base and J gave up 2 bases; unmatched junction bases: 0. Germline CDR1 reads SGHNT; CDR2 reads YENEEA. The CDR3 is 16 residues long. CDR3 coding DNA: TGTGCCAGCAGCTTAGGGACTAGCGGGGCCTACAATGAGCAGTTCTTC. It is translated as CASSLGTSGAYNEQFF.

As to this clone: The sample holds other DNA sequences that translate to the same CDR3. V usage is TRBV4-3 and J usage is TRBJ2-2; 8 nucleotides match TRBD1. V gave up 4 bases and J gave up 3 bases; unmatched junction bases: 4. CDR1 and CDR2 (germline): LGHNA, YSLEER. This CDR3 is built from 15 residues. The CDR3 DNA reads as TGCGCCAGCAGCCCCCAGGGGGCGTACACCGGGGAGCTGTTTTTT. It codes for CASSPQGAYTGELFF.

The CDR3 nucleotides read TGTGCCAGCAGCGTAGCGGTCAACACCGGGGAGCTGTTTTTT. This sequence encodes CASSVAVNTGELFF. The genes are TRBV9 and TRBJ2-2; D unresolved. Looked up from germline, CDR1 is SGDLS and CDR2 is YYNGEE. The CDR3 is 14 amino acids. Trimming removed 0 bases at V and 2 bases at J, with 5 bases between.

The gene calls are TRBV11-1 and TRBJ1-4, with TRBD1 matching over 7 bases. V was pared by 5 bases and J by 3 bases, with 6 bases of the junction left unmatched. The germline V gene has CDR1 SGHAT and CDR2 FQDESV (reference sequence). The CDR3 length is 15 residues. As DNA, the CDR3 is TGTGCCAGCAGCCTAAACAGGGGATCTAATGAAAAACTGTTTTTT. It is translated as CASSLNRGSNEKLFF.

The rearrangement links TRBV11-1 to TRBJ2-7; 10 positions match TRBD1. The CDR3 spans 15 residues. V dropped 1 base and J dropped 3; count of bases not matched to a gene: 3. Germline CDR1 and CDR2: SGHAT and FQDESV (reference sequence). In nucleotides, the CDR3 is TGTGCCAGCAGCTTAGACGGGACAGGGGACTACGAGCAGTACTTC. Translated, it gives CASSLDGTGDYEQYF.

The CDR3 nucleotides are TGTGCCTGGAGTGGGGCGGGAGCCCAAGATACGCAGTATTTT. Its translation: CAWSGAGAQDTQYF. The rearrangement uses TRBV30 and TRBJ2-3, with TRBD2 matching 7 bases. The CDR3 runs 14 residues. V lost 1 base to trimming and J lost 5 bases; unmatched junction nucleotides: 6. The germline CDR1 and CDR2 sequences are GTSNPN and SVGIG (reference sequence). Drawing the rest from reference TRBV30 and TRBJ2-3, the complete variable domain is SQTIHQWPATLVQPVGSPLSLECTVEGTSNPNLYWYRQAAGRGLQLLFYSVGIGQISSEVPQNLSASRPQDRQFILSSKKLLLSDSGFYLCAWSGAGAQDTQYFGPGTRLTVL.

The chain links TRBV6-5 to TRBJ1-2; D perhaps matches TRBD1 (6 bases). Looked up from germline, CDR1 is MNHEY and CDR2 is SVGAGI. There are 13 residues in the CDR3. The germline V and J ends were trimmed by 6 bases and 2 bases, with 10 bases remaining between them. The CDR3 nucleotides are TGTGCCAGCAGGCTCAGGGGAAACTATGGCTACACCTTC. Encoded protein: CASRLRGNYGYTF.